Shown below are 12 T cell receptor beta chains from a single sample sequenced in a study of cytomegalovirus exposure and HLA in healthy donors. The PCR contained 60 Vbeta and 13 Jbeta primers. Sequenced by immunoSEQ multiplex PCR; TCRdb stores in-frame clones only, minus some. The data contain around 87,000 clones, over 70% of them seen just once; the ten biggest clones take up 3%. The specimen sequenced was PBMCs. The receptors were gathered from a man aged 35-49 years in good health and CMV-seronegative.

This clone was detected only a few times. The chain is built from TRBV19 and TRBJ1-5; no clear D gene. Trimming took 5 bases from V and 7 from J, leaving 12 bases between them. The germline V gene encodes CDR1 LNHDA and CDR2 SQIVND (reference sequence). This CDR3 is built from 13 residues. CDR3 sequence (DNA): TGTGCCAGTAGTTACGGGATAGGACAGCCCCAGCATTTT. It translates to CASSYGIGQPQHF.

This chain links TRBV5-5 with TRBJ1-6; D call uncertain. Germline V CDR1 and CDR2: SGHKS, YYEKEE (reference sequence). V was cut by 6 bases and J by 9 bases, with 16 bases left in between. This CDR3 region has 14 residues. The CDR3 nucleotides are TGTGCCAGCAACCTACAGATAATGGGTTCACCCCTCCACTTT. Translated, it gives CASNLQIMGSPLHF.

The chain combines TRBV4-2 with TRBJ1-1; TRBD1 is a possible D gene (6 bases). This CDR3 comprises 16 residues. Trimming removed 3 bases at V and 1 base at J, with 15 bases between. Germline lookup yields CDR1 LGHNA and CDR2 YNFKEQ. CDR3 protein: CASSQYAGAKNTEAFF. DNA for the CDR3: TGTGCCAGCAGCCAGTACGCAGGGGCTAAGAACACTGAAGCTTTCTTT.

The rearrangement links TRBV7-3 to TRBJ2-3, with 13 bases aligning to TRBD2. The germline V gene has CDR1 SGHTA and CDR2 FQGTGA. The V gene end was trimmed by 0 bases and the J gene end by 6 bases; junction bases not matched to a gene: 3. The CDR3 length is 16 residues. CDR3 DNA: TGTGCCAGCAGCTTAACCGGGACTAGCGGGGTTGATACGCAGTATTTT. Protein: CASSLTGTSGVDTQYF.

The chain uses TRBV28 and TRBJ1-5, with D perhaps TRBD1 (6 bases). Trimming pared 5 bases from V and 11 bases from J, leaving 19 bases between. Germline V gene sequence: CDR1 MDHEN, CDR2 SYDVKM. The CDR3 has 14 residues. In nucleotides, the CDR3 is TGTGCCAGCAGTCCCGGGGGGGCCCCACGAACCCAGCATTTT. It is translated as CASSPGGAPRTQHF.

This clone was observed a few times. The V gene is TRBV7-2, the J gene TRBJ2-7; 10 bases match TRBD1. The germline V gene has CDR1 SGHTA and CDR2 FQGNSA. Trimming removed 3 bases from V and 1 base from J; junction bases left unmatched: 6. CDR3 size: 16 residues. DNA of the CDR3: TGTGCCAGCAGCTTCCGGACAGGGGGATTGTCCTACGAGCAGTACTTC. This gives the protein CASSFRTGGLSYEQYF.

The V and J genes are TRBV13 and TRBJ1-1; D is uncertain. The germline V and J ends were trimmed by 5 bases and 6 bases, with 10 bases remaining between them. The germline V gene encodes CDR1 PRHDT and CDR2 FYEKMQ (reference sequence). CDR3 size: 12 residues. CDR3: CASSQLVAEAFF. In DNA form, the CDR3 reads TGTGCCAGCAGCCAACTGGTCGCTGAAGCTTTCTTT.

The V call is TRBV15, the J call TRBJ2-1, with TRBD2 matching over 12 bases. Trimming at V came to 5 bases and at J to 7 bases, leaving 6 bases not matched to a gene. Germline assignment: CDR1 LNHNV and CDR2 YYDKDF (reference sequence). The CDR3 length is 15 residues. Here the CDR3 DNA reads TGTGCCACCAGCCTCGGGACTAGCGGGCGTAATGAGCAGTTCTTC. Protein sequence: CATSLGTSGRNEQFF.

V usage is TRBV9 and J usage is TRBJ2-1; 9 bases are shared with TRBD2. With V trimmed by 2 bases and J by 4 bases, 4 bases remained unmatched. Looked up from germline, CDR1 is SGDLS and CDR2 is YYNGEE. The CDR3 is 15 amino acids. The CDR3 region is CASSVRLAEYNEQFF. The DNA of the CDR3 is TGTGCCAGCAGCGTTAGACTAGCGGAGTACAATGAGCAGTTCTTC.

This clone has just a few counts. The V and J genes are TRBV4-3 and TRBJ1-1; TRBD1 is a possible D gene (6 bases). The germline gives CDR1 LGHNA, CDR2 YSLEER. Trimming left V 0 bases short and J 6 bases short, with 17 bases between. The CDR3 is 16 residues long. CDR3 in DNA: TGCGCCAGCAGCCAAGATTATCGGGGGGCCAGCGCTGAAGCTTTCTTT. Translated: CASSQDYRGASAEAFF.

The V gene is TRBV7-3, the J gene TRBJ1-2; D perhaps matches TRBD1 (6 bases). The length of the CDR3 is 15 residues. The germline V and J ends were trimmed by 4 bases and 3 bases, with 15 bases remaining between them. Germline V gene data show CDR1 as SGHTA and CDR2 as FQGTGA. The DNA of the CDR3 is TGTGCCAGCAGCTCGCTCAGGGGACAAGACTATGGCTACACCTTC. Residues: CASSSLRGQDYGYTF.

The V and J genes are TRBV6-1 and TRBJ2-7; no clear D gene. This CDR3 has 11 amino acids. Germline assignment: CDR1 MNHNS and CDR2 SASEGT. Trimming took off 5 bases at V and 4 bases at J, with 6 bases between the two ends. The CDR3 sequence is CASSSKYEQYF. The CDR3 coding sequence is TGTGCCAGCAGTTCCAAATACGAGCAGTACTTC.